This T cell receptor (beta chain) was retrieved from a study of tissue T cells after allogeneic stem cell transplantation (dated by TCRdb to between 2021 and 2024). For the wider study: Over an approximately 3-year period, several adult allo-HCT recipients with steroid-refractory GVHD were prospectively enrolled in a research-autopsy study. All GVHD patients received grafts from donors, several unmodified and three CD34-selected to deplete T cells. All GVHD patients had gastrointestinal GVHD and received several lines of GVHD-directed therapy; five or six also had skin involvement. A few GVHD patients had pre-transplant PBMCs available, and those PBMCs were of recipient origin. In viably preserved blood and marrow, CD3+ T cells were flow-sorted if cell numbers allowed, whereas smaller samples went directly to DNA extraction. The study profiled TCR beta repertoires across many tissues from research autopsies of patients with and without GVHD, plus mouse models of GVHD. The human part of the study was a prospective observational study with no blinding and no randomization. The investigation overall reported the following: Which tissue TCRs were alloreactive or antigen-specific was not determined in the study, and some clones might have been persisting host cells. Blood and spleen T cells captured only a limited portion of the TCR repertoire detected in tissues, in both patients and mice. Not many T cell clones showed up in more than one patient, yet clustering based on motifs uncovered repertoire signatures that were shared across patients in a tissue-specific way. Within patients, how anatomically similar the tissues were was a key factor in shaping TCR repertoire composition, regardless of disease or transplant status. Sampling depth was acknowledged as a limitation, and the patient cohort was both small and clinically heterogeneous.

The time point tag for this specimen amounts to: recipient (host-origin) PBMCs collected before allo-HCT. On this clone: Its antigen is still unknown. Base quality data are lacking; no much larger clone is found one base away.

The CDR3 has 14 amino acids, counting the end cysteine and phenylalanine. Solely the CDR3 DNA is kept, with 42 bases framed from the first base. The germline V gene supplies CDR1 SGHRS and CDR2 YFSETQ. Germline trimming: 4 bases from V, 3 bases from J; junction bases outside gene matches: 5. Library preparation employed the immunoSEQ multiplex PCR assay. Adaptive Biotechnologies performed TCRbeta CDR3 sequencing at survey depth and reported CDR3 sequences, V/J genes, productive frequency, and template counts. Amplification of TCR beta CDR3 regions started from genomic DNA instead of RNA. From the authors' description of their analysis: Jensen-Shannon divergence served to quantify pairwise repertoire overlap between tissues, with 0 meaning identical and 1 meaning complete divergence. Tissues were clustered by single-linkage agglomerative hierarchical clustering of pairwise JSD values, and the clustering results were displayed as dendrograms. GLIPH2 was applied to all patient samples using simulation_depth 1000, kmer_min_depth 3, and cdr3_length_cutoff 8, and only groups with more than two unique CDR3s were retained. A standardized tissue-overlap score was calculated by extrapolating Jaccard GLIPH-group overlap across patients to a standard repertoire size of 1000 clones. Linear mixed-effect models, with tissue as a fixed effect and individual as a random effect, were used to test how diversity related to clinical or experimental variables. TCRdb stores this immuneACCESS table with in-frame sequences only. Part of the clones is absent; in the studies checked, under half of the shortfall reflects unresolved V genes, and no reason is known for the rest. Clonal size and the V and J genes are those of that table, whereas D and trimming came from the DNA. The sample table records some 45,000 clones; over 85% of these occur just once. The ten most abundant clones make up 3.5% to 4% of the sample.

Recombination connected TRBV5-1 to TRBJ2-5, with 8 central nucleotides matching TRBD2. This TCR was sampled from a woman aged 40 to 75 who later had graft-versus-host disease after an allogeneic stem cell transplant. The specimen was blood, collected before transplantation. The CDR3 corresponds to CASSPAGGEETQYF. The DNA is TGCGCCAGCAGCCCGGCGGGGGGAGAAGAGACCCAGTACTTC.